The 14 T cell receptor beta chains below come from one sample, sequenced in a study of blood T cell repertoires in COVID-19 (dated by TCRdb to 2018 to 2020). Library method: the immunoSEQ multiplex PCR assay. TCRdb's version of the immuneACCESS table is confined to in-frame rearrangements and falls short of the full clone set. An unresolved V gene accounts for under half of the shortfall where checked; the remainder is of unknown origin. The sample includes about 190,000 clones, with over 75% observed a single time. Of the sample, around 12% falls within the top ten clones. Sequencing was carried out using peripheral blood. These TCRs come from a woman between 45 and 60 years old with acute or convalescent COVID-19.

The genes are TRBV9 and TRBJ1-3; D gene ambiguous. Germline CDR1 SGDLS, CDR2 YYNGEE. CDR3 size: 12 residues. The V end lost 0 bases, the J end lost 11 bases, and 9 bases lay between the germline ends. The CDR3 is CASSVDRTAIYF. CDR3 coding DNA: TGTGCCAGCAGCGTAGACAGAACGGCCATATATTTT.

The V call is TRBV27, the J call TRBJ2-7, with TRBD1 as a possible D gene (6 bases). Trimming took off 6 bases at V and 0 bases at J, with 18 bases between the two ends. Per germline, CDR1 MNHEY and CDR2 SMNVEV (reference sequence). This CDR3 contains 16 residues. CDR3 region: CASRLKFQGNSYEQYF. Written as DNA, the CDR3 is TGTGCCAGCAGGCTAAAATTTCAGGGGAACTCCTACGAGCAGTACTTC.

In DNA form, the CDR3 reads TGTGCCAGCAGCCGGGACAGGGGTACCAACGAGCAGTACTTC. Its protein product is CASSRDRGTNEQYF. The V call is TRBV7-7, the J call TRBJ2-7, with 10 nucleotides matching TRBD1. This CDR3 region has 14 residues. The germline gives CDR1 SSHAT, CDR2 FNYEAQ (reference sequence). After removal of 5 bases from V and 5 bases from J, the junction contained 6 bases not matched to a gene.

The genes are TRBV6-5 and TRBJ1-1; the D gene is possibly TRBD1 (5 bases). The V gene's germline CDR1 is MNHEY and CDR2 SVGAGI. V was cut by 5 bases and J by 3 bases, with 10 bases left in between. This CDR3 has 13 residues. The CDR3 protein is CASSLTVYTEAFF. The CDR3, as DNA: TGTGCCAGCAGTCTGACAGTTTACACTGAAGCTTTCTTT.

The CDR3 sequence: CASSLLARTNEQYF. In nucleotides, the CDR3 is TGTGCCAGCAGTTTACTAGCCAGAACGAACGAGCAGTACTTC. This chain links TRBV27 with TRBJ2-7; maybe TRBD2 (5 bases). The CDR3 is 14 amino acids. The germline CDR1 and CDR2 sequences are MNHEY and SMNVEV (reference sequence). The V end lost 2 bases, the J end lost 5 bases, and 13 bases lay between the germline ends.

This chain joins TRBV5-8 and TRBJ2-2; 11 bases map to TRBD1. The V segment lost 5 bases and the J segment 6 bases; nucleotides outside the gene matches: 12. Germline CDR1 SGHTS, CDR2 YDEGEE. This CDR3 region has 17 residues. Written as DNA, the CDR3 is TGTGCCAGCAGTTATCGCCCCGGGACAGGGGGTGCCGGGGAGCTGTTTTTT. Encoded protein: CASSYRPGTGGAGELFF.

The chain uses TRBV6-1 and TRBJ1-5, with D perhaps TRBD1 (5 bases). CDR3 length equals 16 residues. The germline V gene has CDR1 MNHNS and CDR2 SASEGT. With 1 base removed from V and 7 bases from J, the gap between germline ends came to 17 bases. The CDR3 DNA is TGTGCCAGCAGTGAAGAGGGGTCGGCAGCGCGGCAGCCCCAGCATTTT. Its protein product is CASSEEGSAARQPQHF.

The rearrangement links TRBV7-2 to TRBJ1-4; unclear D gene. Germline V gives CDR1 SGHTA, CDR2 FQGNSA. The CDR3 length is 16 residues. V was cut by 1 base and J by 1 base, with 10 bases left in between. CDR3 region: CASSLGGHGTNEKLFF. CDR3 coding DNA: TGTGCCAGCAGCTTAGGCGGGCATGGAACTAATGAAAAACTGTTTTTT.

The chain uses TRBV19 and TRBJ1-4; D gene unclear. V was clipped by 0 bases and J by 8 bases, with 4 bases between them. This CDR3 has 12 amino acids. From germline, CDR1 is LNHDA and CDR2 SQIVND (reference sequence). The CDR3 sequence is CASSIEREKLFF. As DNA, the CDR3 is TGTGCCAGTAGTATAGAGCGAGAAAAACTGTTTTTT.

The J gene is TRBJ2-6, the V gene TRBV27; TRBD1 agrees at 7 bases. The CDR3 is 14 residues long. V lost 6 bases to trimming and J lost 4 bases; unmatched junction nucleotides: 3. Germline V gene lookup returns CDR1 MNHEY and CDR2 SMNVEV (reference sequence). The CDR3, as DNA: TGTGCCAGCAGGACAGGGTCAGGGGCCAACGTCCTGACTTTC. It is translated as CASRTGSGANVLTF.

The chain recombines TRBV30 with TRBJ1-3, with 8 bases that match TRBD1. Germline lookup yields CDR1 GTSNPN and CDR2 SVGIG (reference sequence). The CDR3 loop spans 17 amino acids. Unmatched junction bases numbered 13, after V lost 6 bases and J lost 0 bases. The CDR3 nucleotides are TGTGCCTGTAAAACCCGGCGACAGGGGCTCTCTGGAAACACCATATATTTT. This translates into CACKTRRQGLSGNTIYF.

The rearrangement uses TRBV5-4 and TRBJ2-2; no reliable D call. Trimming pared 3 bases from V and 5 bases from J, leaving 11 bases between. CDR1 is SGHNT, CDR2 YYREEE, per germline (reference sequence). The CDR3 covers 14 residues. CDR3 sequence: CASSSHASTGELFF. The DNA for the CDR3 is TGTGCCAGCAGCTCACATGCCAGTACCGGGGAGCTGTTTTTT.

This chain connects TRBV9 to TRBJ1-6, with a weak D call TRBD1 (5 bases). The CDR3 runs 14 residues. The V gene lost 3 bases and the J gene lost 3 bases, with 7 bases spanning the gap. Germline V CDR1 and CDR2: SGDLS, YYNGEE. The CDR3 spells CASSATGYNSPLHF. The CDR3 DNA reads TGTGCCAGCAGCGCCACAGGCTATAATTCACCCCTCCACTTT.

The CDR3 DNA follows: TGTGCCAGCAGCCCCGGGGAAAGGGGGGCCAACGTCCTGACTTTC. Amino acids: CASSPGERGANVLTF. The chain is built from TRBV9 and TRBJ2-6, with D possibly TRBD2 on 5 matching bases. Germline CDR1 reads SGDLS; CDR2 reads YYNGEE. The CDR3 totals 15 residues. V was trimmed by 4 bases and J by 4 bases, leaving 12 bases between them.